The 10 T cell receptor beta chains below were found in one sample sequenced in a study of shared clonotypes between healthy human individuals. Libraries were prepared by immunoSEQ multiplex PCR; TCRdb keeps only in-frame clonotypes and omits some of them. Of about 470,000 clones in the sample, about four fifths were seen once. Sequenced: PBMCs. The receptors come from a woman aged 40 to 50 in good health. Some clones in this sample may be carry-over from other donors' samples.

As regards this clone: A far larger clone is only one base removed, so a read error is likely. Other DNA sequences in the sample encode the same CDR3. The gene calls are TRBV29-1 and TRBJ1-4; 7 bases agree with TRBD1. Germline V CDR1 and CDR2: SQVTM, ANQGSEA. V was pared by 7 bases and J by 8 bases, with 19 bases of the junction left unmatched. The CDR3 is 16 residues long. The CDR3 loop is CSGPLRRDREDEKLFF. The CDR3 DNA reads TGCAGCGGTCCTCTCCGCCGAGACAGGGAGGACGAAAAACTGTTTTTT.

The chain carries TRBV28 and TRBJ2-5, with 8 bases lining up with TRBD2. The length of the CDR3 is 15 residues. Trimming took 4 bases from V and 5 from J; bases not matched to a gene: 9. Germline V gene sequence: CDR1 MDHEN, CDR2 SYDVKM. The CDR3 region is CASSSAKRERETQYF. DNA of the CDR3: TGTGCCAGCAGTTCCGCTAAGCGGGAGCGGGAGACCCAGTACTTC. The variable domain in full, completed from reference TRBV28 and TRBJ2-5, reads DVKVTQSSRYLVKRTGEKVFLECVQDMDHENMFWYRQDPGLGLRLIYFSYDVKMKEKGDIPEGYSVSREKKERFSLILESASTNQTSMYLCASSSAKRERETQYFGPGTRLLVL.

This chain links TRBV30 with TRBJ1-6; possibly TRBD1 for D (5 bases). With 4 bases removed from V and 10 bases from J, the gap between germline ends came to 14 bases. The V gene's germline CDR1 is GTSNPN and CDR2 SVGIG (reference sequence). The CDR3 runs to 13 residues. CDR3 nucleotides: TGTGCCTGGACCTCAGGGATCTGGTCACCCCTCCACTTT. It yields the protein CAWTSGIWSPLHF.

This clone was observed a single time. The V gene is TRBV30, the J gene TRBJ1-6; no reliable D call. The CDR3 loop spans 12 amino acids. Trimming shortened V by 4 bases and J by 10 bases, and 11 bases separated the two germline ends. CDR1 and CDR2 (germline): GTSNPN, SVGIG (reference sequence). CDR3 sequence: CAWTGNESPLHF. In nucleotides, the CDR3 is TGTGCCTGGACGGGCAATGAATCACCCCTCCACTTT.

The chain employs TRBV4-1 and TRBJ2-5; 9 bases agree with TRBD2. Losses at the gene ends were 0 bases for V and 6 bases for J; bases not matched to a gene: 11. Germline V CDR1 and CDR2: MGHRA, YSYEKL. The CDR3 has 17 amino acids. The CDR3 region has the DNA TGCGCCAGCAGCCAAGAAGGAGTGGCGGGGGGGGACCAGACCCAGTACTTC. Its translation is CASSQEGVAGGDQTQYF.

This chain uses TRBV29-1 with TRBJ1-2, with D hard to call. Germline V CDR1 and CDR2: SQVTM, ANQGSEA. This CDR3 spans 14 amino acids. Trimming pared 0 bases from V and 4 bases from J, leaving 12 bases between. The CDR3 reads CSVEDPGGSYGYTF. CDR3 in DNA: TGCAGCGTTGAAGATCCGGGTGGTAGCTATGGCTACACCTTC. Full variable domain (rest looked up from reference TRBV29-1 and TRBJ1-2): SAVISQKPSRDICQRGTSLTIQCQVDSQVTMMFWYRQQPGQSLTLIATANQGSEATYESGFVIDKFPISRPNLTFSTLTVSNMSPEDSSIYLCSVEDPGGSYGYTFGSGTRLTVV.

The chain combines TRBV28 with TRBJ1-5; 7 nucleotides agree with TRBD1. The germline gives CDR1 MDHEN, CDR2 SYDVKM. Trimming cost V 8 bases and J 4 bases; bases outside gene matches: 8. The CDR3 sequence is 14 residues long. The CDR3 DNA reads TGTGCCAGCGGAGGGGGCAGGGAGAATCAGCCCCAGCATTTT. This encodes CASGGGRENQPQHF.

The rearrangement links TRBV11-2 to TRBJ2-1; 8 bases align to TRBD2. This CDR3 has 16 amino acids. From germline, CDR1 is SGHAT and CDR2 FQNNGV. Trimming removed 1 base from V and 3 bases from J; junction bases left unmatched: 5. The CDR3 region is CASSLAGLEIYNEQFF. In nucleotides, the CDR3 is TGTGCCAGCAGCTTAGCGGGACTAGAAATCTACAATGAGCAGTTCTTC.

The sample holds a few counts of this clone. J is TRBJ2-7 and V is TRBV5-1, with D possibly being TRBD1 or TRBD2 (5 bases each). The CDR3 loop spans 15 amino acids. Germline CDR1 and CDR2: SGHRS and YFSETQ. The ends were cut back, 4 bases at V and 1 base at J, with 15 bases in the middle. CDR3 nucleotide sequence: TGCGCCAGCAGCGTTACAGGAGGCGGATCCTACGAGCAGTACTTC. Translation gives CASSVTGGGSYEQYF.

The chain carries TRBV10-2 and TRBJ1-5, with D uncertain. Germline CDR1 WSHSY, CDR2 SAAADI. The V end lost 4 bases, the J end lost 2 bases, and 6 bases lay between the germline ends. The CDR3 consists of 13 residues. The chain's CDR3 is CASSGQGNQPQHF. The CDR3 nucleotides read TGCGCCAGCAGTGGGCAGGGCAATCAGCCCCAGCATTTT.